This TCR beta chain was retrieved from a study of blood T cell repertoires in COVID-19. Study details: Samples of COVID-19 (acute and convalescent) were obtained from the United States, Italy and Spain. PBMCs, B-cell-depleted T cells, or T cells provided the cDNA or gDNA that made up the material.

This clone was observed once. Methods used by the authors: The assay estimated nucleated cells by amplifying reference gene primers. TCRdb keeps only in-frame clones here, not all; method: immunoSEQ multiplex PCR. V and J calls plus clone size are reproduced from that table; the DNA served to infer D and trimming. The data show more than 50,000 clones, roughly 80% seen once. Sequencing input: peripheral blood. The sequence was collected from a woman aged 65 to 85 with acute or convalescent COVID-19.

The CDR3: CAWTKRTGALNTEAFF. CDR3 nucleotide sequence: TGTGCCTGGACCAAGCGGACAGGGGCCCTGAACACTGAAGCTTTCTTT. The chain recombines TRBV30 with TRBJ1-1; 9 nucleotides match TRBD1. V gave up 4 bases and J gave up 0 bases; unmatched junction bases: 9. Germline CDR1 reads GTSNPN; CDR2 reads SVGIG (reference sequence). This CDR3 has 16 amino acids.